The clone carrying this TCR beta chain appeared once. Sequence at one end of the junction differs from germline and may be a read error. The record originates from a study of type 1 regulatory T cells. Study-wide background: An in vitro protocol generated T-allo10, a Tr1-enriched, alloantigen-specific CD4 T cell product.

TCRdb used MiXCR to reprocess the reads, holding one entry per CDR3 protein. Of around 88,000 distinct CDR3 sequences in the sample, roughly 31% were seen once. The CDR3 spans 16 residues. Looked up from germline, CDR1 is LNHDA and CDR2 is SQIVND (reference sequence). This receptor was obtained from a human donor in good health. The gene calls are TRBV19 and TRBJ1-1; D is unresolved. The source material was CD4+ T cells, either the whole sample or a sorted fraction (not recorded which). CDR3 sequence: CASTSPPRTMNTEAFF. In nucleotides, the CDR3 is TGTGCCAGCACCTCCCCCCCCAGGACGATGAACACTGAAGCTTTCTTC. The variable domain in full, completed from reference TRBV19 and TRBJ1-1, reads DGGITQSPKYLFRKEGQNVTLSCEQNLNHDAMYWYRQDPGQGLRLIYYSQIVNDFQKGDIAEGYSVSREKKESFPLTVTSAQKNPTAFYLCASTSPPRTMNTEAFFGQGTRLTVV.